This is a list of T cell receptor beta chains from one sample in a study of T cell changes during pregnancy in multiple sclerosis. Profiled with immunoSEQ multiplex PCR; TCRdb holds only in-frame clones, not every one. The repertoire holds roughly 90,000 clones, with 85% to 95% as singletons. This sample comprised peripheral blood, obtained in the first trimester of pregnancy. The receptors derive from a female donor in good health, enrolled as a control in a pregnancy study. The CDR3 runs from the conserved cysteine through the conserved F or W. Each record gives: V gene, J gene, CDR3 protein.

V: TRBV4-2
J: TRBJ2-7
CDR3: CASSPRTSGHRDF

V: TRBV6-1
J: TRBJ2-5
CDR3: CASSESLGTQYF

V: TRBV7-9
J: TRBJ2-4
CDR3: CASSFGGIRAKNIQYF

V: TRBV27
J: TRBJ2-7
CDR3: CASSLQGGFTYEQYF

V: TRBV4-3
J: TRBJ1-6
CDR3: CASSQVIGSPLHF

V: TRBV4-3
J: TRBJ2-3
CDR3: CASSQANRDSTDTQYF

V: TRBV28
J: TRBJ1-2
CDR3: CASSPATNYGYTF

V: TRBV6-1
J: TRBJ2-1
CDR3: CASSGWTGYNEQFF

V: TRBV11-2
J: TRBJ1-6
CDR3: CASSTLPGDNSPLHF

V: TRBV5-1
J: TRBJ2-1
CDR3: CASSFGLAGDTRYNEQFF

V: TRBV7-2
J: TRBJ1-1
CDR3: CASSGGGMVNTEAFF

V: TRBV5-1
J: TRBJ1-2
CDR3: CASSATGSSDGYTF

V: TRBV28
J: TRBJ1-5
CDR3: CASRDRDRSYSNQPQHF

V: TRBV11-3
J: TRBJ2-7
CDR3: CASSDRQGYEQYF

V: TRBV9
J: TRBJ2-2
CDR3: CASSVAYRVTGELFF

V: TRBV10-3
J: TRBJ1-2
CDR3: CAIRGADYGYTF

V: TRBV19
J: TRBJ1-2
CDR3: CASSIVSSIRGYGYTF

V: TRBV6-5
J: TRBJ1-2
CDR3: CASSYRQGSANYGYTF

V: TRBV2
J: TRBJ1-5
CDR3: CASSGAGGSQPQHF

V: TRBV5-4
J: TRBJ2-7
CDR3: CASSSIGGYEQYF

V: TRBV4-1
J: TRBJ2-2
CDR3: CASSRATGTGELFF

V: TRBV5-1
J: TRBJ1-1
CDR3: CASSPGQGEAFF

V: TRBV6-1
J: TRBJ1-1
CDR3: CASSEWAANTEAFF

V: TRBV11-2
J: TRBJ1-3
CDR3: CASSWEGNTIYF

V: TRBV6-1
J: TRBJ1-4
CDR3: CASRISQAQWEKLFF

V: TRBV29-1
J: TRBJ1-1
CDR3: CSVGGQGAEGTEAFF

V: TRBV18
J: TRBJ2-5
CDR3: CASSPRAAQETQYF

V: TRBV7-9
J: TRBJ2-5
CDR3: CASSFPGDPRGETQYF

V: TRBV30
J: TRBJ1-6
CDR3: CAWKSQPFYNSPLHF

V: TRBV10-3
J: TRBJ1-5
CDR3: CAISEVPGTPQHF

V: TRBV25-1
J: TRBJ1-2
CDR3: CASSGGQGNFYGYTF

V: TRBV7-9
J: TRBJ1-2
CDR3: CASSTSAAGAGYGYTF

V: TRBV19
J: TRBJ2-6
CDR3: CASSMAQAGANVLTF

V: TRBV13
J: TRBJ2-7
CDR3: CASSLLAQGTREQYF

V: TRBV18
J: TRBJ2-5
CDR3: CASSPPITDRGMETQYF

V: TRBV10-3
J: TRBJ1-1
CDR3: CAIKPFGDTEAFF

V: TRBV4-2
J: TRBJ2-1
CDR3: CASSQEGGSNNEQFF

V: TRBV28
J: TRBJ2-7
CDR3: CATYRDYEQYF

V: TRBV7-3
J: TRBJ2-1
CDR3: CASSPTSGGDNEQFF

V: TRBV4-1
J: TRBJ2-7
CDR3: CASSQGSQGASYEQYF

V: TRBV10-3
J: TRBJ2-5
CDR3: CAISESRGRWETQYF

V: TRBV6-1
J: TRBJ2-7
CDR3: CASTLPGQAYEQYF

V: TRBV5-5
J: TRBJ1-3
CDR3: CASTTRPGGNTIYF

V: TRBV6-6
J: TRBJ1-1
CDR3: CASRAPTGLNTEAFF

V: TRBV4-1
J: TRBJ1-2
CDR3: CASSPLPVDRPSSGYTF

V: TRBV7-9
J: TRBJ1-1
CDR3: CASSLGQVNTEAFF

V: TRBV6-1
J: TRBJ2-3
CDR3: CASRPWAGSTDTQYF

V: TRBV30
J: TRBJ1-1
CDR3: CAWSATRTGTHTEAFF

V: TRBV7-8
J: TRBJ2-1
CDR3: CASSLNSPYNEQFF